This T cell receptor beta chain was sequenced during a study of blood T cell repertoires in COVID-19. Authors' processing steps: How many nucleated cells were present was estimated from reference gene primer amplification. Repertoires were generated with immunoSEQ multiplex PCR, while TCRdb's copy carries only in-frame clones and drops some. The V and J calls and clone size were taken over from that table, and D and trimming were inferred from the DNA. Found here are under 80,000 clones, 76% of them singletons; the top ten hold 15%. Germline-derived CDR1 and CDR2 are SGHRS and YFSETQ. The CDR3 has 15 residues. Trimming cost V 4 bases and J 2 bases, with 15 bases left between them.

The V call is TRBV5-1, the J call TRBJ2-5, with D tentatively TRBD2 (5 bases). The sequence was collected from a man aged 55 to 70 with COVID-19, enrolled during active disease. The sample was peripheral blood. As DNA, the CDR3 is TGCGCCAGCAGCCCACGGGGAAGCGGTCAAGAGACCCAGTACTTC. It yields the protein CASSPRGSGQETQYF. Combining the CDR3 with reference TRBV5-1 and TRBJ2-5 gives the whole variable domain KAGVTQTPRYLIKTRGQQVTLSCSPISGHRSVSWYQQTPGQGLQFLFEYFSETQRNKGNFPGRFSGRQFSNSRSEMNVSTLELGDSALYLCASSPRGSGQETQYFGPGTRLLVL.